Reported below is one TCR beta chain. Its target is unknown. The data were obtained in a study of Ad26.COV2.S vaccination and SARS-CoV-2 variants. Study-level results: Placebo recipients and vaccine recipients were similar in non-spike TCR breadth. In TCR breadth and depth analyses, total T cell responses may have been underestimated.

Only in-frame clones appear in the TCRdb table, and some are missing; sequencing was by immunoSEQ multiplex PCR. Among around 400,000 clones listed, about 89% were seen once. Documented treatment: 15 to 20 received Ad26.COV2.S at low or high dose, single or two shots; 5 received placebo; per-sample allocation not given. Sampling was done on day 63 after the first vaccine or placebo injection. Ad26.COV2.S expressed prefusion-stabilized spike from the original Wuhan strain. V dropped 2 bases and J dropped 6 bases, with 8 bases sitting between them. The CDR3 consists of 13 residues. CDR1 and CDR2 from the germline V gene are MNHEY and SMNVEV (reference sequence).

The rearrangement links TRBV27 to TRBJ1-5; weak D call: TRBD1 (6 bases). The sample here was peripheral blood, taken in a trial of Ad26.COV2.S vaccine versus placebo. The sequence was collected from a person aged 18-65 years who received the Ad26.COV2.S COVID-19 vaccine or a placebo. In nucleotides, the CDR3 is TGTGCCAGCAGTTTACAGGGGTTTCAGCCCCAGCATTTT. It yields the protein CASSLQGFQPQHF.